A selection of T cell receptor beta chains follows, all from one sample in a study of blood T cell repertoires in COVID-19. The method was immunoSEQ multiplex PCR; TCRdb's version includes in-frame clones alone and lacks a portion of them. This table holds 130,000 to 150,000 clones, 84% found once. What was sequenced was PBMCs or T cells enriched from blood (not recorded which). The receptor source for this set is a man in his forties with acute COVID-19. Both conserved end residues are part of each CDR3. The D gene is left open where the match is weak. Only part of the rows carry a size: once, few, many, or a class if the clone is expanded.

cdr3_nt cdr3_aa j_call v_call clone_size d_call
TGTGCCAGTAGGTCGGGGGAGGCCGGTAACTATGGCTACACCTTC CASRSGEAGNYGYTF TRBJ1-2 TRBV19 - -
TGTGCCAGCAGCTTGGCGGGTCTTGGAAACAATGAGCAGTTCTTC CASSLAGLGNNEQFF TRBJ2-1 TRBV5-4 - -
TGTGCCAGCAGCTTGTTGAGCGGGATCTCTAACTATGGCTACACCTTC CASSLLSGISNYGYTF TRBJ1-2 TRBV5-4 - -
TGTGCCAGCAGCCAGGGGAAAGAAGAGACCCAGTACTTC CASSQGKEETQYF TRBJ2-5 TRBV7-8 - -
TGTGCCTGGAGTGTTGAGAGCAATCAGCCCCAGCATTTT CAWSVESNQPQHF TRBJ1-5 TRBV30 once -
TGTGCCAGCAGCTCACGAGCAGAGGTGGTCGGCAACGTCCTGACTTTC CASSSRAEVVGNVLTF TRBJ2-6 TRBV28 - -
TGTGCCAGCAGCTCCCCTTACAATGAGCAGTTCTTC CASSSPYNEQFF TRBJ2-1 TRBV7-9 - -
TGCGCCAGCAGCTTGGCCTTAGCGGGGGGGATTCGGACTGAGCAGTTCTTC CASSLALAGGIRTEQFF TRBJ2-1 TRBV5-1 - TRBD2
TGTGCCAGCAGCTCCCCACAGGGAAACACTGAAGCTTTCTTT CASSSPQGNTEAFF TRBJ1-1 TRBV7-8 - -
TGTGCCAGCAGCGACAGGGATCCAACTAATGAAAAACTGTTTTTT CASSDRDPTNEKLFF TRBJ1-4 TRBV7-6 once TRBD1
TGTGCCTGGAGCGACCCCGGCGGAGCGTTTCGAGCCCTCCACTTT CAWSDPGGAFRALHF TRBJ1-6 TRBV30 - -
TGTGCCAGCAACCCGACAGGGCTTGGCACTGAAGCTTTCTTT CASNPTGLGTEAFF TRBJ1-1 TRBV6-5 - TRBD1
TGCGCCAGCAGCACTTCCGAACCGCGAGAGCAGTACTTC CASSTSEPREQYF TRBJ2-7 TRBV5-1 - -
TGCGCCAGCAGACATACAGGGGTGGGGGACACTGAAGCTTTCTTT CASRHTGVGDTEAFF TRBJ1-1 TRBV4-3 once TRBD1